This T cell receptor (beta chain) was recovered during a study of cytomegalovirus exposure and HLA in healthy donors. The study's findings and limits: Accurate prediction of HLA-A and HLA-B alleles (for most subjects) was reportedly achieved from TCR beta sequences. 150 to 200 TCR beta chains were listed as cytomegalovirus-associated. The classifier was said to identify cytomegalovirus status with high specificity and sensitivity. About 87% or about 30% of the time was how often most TCR beta V segments were productive, according to an earlier analysis.

The CDR3 length is 17 residues. V lost 8 bases to trimming and J lost 1 base; unmatched junction nucleotides: 12. CDR1 SEHNR and CDR2 FQNEAQ come from the germline V gene (reference sequence). Within the sample, this clone is medium-sized. The antigen is unknown. PCR employed 60 Vbeta and 13 Jbeta primers. The method was immunoSEQ multiplex PCR; TCRdb's version includes in-frame clones alone and lacks a portion of them. The table records over 65,000 clones, about 78% of them present only once. This sequence was found in a man between 50 and 59 years old in good health and CMV-seronegative. Sequencing was done on a sample of PBMCs. The chain joins TRBV7-9 to TRBJ2-7, with 12 nucleotides matching TRBD1. CDR3 DNA: TGTGCCAGCCAAGACGGGACAGGGGGCGCTGGGTCCTACGAGCAGTACTTC. It is translated as CASQDGTGGAGSYEQYF.